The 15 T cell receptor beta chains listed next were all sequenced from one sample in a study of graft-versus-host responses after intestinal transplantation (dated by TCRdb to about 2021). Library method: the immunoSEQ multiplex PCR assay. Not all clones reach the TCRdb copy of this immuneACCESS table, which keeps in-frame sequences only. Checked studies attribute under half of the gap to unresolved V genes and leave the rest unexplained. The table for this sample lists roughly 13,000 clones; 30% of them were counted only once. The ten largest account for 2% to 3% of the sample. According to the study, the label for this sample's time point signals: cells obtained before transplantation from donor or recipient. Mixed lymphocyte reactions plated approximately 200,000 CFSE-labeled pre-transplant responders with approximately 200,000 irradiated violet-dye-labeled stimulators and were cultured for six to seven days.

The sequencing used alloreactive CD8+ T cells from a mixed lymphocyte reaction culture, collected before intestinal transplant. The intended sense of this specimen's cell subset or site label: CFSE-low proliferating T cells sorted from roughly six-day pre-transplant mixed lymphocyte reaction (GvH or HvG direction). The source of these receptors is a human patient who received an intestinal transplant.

In nucleotides, the CDR3 is TGTGCCAGCAGTACTTGGGGGAACACTGAAGCTTTCTTT. Translated, it gives CASSTWGNTEAFF. The J gene is TRBJ1-1, the V gene TRBV28; D is unclear. Trimming cost V 5 bases and J 1 base, with 8 bases left between them. The CDR3 has 13 amino acids. Germline CDR1 reads MDHEN; CDR2 reads SYDVKM.

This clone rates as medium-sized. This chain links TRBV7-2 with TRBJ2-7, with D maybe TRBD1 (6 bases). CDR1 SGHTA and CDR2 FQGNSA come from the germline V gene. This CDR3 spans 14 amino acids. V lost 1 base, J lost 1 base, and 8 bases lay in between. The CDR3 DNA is TGTGCCAGCAGCTTAGTACAGGGTTCCTACGAGCAGTACTTC. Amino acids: CASSLVQGSYEQYF.

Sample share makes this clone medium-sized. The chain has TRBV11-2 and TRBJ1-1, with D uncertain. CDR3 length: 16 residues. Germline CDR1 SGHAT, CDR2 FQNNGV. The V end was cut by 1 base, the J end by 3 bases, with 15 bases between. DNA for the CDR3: TGTGCCAGCAGCTTAGGAAATATACGGGAGGACACTGAAGCTTTCTTT. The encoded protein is CASSLGNIREDTEAFF.

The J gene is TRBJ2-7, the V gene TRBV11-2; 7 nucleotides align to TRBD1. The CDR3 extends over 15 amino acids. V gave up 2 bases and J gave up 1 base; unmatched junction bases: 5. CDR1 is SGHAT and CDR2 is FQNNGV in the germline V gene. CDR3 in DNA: TGTGCCAGCAGCTTACAGGGGGTCTTTTCCTACGAGCAGTACTTC. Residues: CASSLQGVFSYEQYF.

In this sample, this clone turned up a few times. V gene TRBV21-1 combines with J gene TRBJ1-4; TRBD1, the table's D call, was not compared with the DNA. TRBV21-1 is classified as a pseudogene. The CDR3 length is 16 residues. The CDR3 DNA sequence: TGTGCCAGCAGCAAAAAGGTAGGGGCAACTAATGAAAAACTGTTTTTT. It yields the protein CASSKKVGATNEKLFF.

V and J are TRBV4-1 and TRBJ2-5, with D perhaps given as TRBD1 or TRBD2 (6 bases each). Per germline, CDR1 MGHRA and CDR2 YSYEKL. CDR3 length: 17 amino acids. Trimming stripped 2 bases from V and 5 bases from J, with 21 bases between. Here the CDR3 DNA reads TGCGCCAGCAGCCAACGTGAACTCCTCGGGGGCCTGGAGACCCAGTACTTC. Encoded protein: CASSQRELLGGLETQYF.

CDR3 residues: CASSILPGVEQFF. CDR3 bases: TGTGCCAGTAGTATCTTGCCGGGAGTAGAGCAGTTCTTC. This chain joins TRBV19 and TRBJ2-1; a weak D match, TRBD2 (6 bases). The germline V gene has CDR1 LNHDA and CDR2 SQIVND (reference sequence). There are 13 residues in the CDR3. Trimming left V 3 bases short and J 10 bases short, with 13 bases between.

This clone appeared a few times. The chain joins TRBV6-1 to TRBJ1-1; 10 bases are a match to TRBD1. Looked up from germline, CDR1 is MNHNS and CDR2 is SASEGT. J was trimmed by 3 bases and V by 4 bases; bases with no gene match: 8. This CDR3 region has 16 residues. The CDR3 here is CASSVYLTGGDTEAFF. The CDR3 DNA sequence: TGTGCCAGCAGTGTCTACTTGACAGGGGGCGACACTGAAGCTTTCTTT.

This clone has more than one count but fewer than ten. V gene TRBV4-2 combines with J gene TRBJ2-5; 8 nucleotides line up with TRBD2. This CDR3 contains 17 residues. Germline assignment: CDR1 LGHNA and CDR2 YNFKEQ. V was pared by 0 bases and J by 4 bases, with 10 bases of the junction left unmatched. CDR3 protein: CASSQDGLGGGLETQYF. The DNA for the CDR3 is TGTGCCAGCAGCCAAGATGGCCTGGGCGGGGGGTTAGAGACCCAGTACTTC.

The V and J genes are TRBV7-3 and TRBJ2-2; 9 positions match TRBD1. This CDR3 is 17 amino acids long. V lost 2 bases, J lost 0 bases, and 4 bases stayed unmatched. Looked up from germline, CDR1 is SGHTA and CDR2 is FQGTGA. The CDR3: CASSLPGQGPNTGELFF. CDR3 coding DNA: TGTGCCAGCAGCTTACCTGGACAGGGGCCGAACACCGGGGAGCTGTTTTTT.

The CDR3 sequence: CASSATGRHEQYF. The CDR3 bases are TGTGCCAGCAGTGCGACGGGACGGCACGAGCAGTACTTC. V gene TRBV2 combines with J gene TRBJ2-7; D is perhaps TRBD1 or TRBD2 (5 bases each). The V end was cut by 4 bases, the J end by 5 bases, with 12 bases between. Germline V gene sequence: CDR1 SNHLY, CDR2 FYNNEI. CDR3 length: 13 amino acids.

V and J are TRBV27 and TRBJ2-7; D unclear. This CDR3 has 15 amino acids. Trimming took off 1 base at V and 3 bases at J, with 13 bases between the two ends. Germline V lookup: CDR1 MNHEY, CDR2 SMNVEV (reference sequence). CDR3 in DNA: TGTGCCAGCAGTTTATTCTACAGACCCTTCTACGAGCAGTACTTC. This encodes CASSLFYRPFYEQYF.

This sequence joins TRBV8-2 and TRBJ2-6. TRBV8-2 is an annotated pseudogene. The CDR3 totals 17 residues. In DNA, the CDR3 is TGTGGCAACGGCCCCAAGATAACACAAAGTCGGGCCAACGTCCTGACTTTC. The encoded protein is CGNGPKITQSRANVLTF.

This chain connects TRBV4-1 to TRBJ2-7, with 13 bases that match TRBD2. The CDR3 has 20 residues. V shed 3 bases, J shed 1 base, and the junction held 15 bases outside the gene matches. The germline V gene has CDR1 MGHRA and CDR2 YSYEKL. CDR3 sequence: CASSHRSTSGGAYPSYEQYF. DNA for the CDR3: TGCGCCAGCAGCCACCGATCTACTAGCGGGGGGGCTTACCCATCCTACGAGCAGTACTTC.

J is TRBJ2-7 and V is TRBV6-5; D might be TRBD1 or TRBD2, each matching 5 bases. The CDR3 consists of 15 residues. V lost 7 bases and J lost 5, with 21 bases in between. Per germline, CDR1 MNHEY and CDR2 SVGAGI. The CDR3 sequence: CASTTTRDGHHEQYF. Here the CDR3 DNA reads TGTGCCAGCACCACTACACGGGACGGACACCACGAGCAGTACTTC.